These 21 T cell receptor beta chains share one sample of origin, sequenced in a study of OX40 agonist ivuxolimab in advanced cancers. Only in-frame clones appear in the TCRdb table, and some are missing; sequencing was by immunoSEQ multiplex PCR. Seen here are 35,000 to 40,000 clones, 82% observed once, and the top ten hold roughly 2%. The sample here was CD4+ or CD8+ T cells sorted from blood, taken in a trial of the OX40 agonist ivuxolimab. The source is an adult with an advanced solid tumor such as melanoma, head and neck, liver or kidney cancer.

The chain joins TRBV29-1 to TRBJ2-7; 9 bases line up with TRBD1. The ends lost 1 base at V and 2 bases at J; junction bases unmatched: 3. The CDR3 loop spans 14 amino acids. Germline V gene sequence: CDR1 SQVTM, CDR2 ANQGSEA. CDR3 sequence: CSVEATGGTYEQYF. CDR3 nucleotide sequence: TGCAGCGTTGAAGCGACAGGGGGAACCTACGAGCAGTACTTC.

The chain recombines TRBV11-2 with TRBJ2-2; 7 nucleotides align to TRBD2. The CDR3 contains 15 residues. Germline CDR1 is SGHAT and CDR2 is FQNNGV. J lost 1 base, V lost 5 bases, and 4 bases had no gene match. The CDR3 DNA follows: TGTGCCAGCAGCGGTGCGGGGGTGAACACCGGGGAGCTGTTTTTT. This sequence encodes CASSGAGVNTGELFF.

V is TRBV27 and J is TRBJ2-5, with D tentatively TRBD2 (5 bases). Germline V lookup: CDR1 MNHEY, CDR2 SMNVEV (reference sequence). The ends were cut back, 5 bases at V and 3 bases at J, with 16 bases in the middle. The CDR3 has 15 amino acids. The chain's CDR3 is CASSDRTEEEETQYF. The CDR3 bases are TGTGCCAGCAGTGACCGTACGGAGGAAGAAGAGACCCAGTACTTC.

This chain joins TRBV5-1 and TRBJ1-1, with D possibly matching TRBD1 (5 bases). The CDR3 length is 14 residues. V lost 0 bases, J lost 2 bases, and 8 bases lay in between. CDR1 is SGHRS and CDR2 is YFSETQ in the germline V gene. DNA for the CDR3: TGCGCCAGCAGCTTGGGGACAAGCAACACTGAAGCTTTCTTT. Its translation is CASSLGTSNTEAFF.

V usage is TRBV5-1 and J usage is TRBJ2-3; 13 bases fit TRBD2. The CDR3 length is 19 residues. From germline, CDR1 is SGHRS and CDR2 YFSETQ. V dropped 0 bases and J dropped 1; count of bases not matched to a gene: 8. CDR3 in DNA: TGCGCCAGCAGCTTGGCGCCGGGACTAGCGGGAAAGGGCACAGATACGCAGTATTTT. Translated: CASSLAPGLAGKGTDTQYF.

The chain combines TRBV9 with TRBJ2-7; 8 bases map to TRBD1. The germline V gene has CDR1 SGDLS and CDR2 YYNGEE. The CDR3 contains 14 residues. The V and J ends lost 2 bases and 3 bases, in that order; junction bases with no gene match: 4. This CDR3 reads CASSVGTGRYEQYF. DNA of the CDR3: TGTGCCAGCAGCGTCGGGACAGGCCGCTACGAGCAGTACTTC.

This clone was counted a few times. This chain connects TRBV6-6 to TRBJ2-1; a weak D match, TRBD1 (6 bases). V lost 5 bases and J 5 bases, leaving 16 bases between the germline ends. The germline gives CDR1 MNHNY, CDR2 SVGAGI (reference sequence). This CDR3 is 15 amino acids long. DNA of the CDR3: TGTGCCAGCAGTATAGACAGGATCAGGGACAATGAGCAGTTCTTC. The encoded protein is CASSIDRIRDNEQFF.

The CDR3 coding sequence is TGCGCCAGCAGCTTGGAGAATACGCAGTATTTT. Protein product: CASSLENTQYF. The chain is built from TRBV5-1 and TRBJ2-3; D not resolved. Trimming left V 0 bases short and J 7 bases short, with 3 bases between. The CDR3 is 11 residues long. Germline-derived CDR1 and CDR2 are SGHRS and YFSETQ.

The chain joins TRBV5-1 to TRBJ1-4, with D perhaps matching TRBD1 (5 bases). Germline CDR1 SGHRS, CDR2 YFSETQ. The CDR3 is made up of 16 amino acids. V was clipped by 0 bases and J by 4 bases, with 13 bases between them. CDR3 coding DNA: TGCGCCAGCAGCTTGGAGGGGACTGGGGATAATGAAAAACTGTTTTTT. This codes for CASSLEGTGDNEKLFF.

This clone was detected only once. The rearrangement links TRBV6-5 to TRBJ2-7; D call uncertain. CDR3 length equals 11 residues. Germline V CDR1 and CDR2: MNHEY, SVGAGI. Trimming pared 10 bases from V and 4 bases from J, leaving 11 bases between. CDR3 bases: TGTGCCACCGCCGTGGCGTACGAGCAGTACTTC. Encoded protein: CATAVAYEQYF.

The J gene is TRBJ1-4, the V gene TRBV5-1; TRBD1 matches 9 bases. V lost 3 bases, J lost 8 bases, and 5 bases stayed unmatched. CDR3 size: 14 residues. The germline gives CDR1 SGHRS, CDR2 YFSETQ. CDR3 residues: CASSWRTGEEKLFF. Written as DNA, the CDR3 is TGCGCCAGCAGCTGGAGGACAGGGGAAGAAAAACTGTTTTTT. Full variable domain (remainder filled in from reference TRBV5-1 and TRBJ1-4): KAGVTQTPRYLIKTRGQQVTLSCSPISGHRSVSWYQQTPGQGLQFLFEYFSETQRNKGNFPGRFSGRQFSNSRSEMNVSTLELGDSALYLCASSWRTGEEKLFFGSGTQLSVL.

The count of this clone is one. The V and J genes are TRBV7-8 and TRBJ2-5; the D gene is possibly TRBD1 (6 bases). With 2 bases removed from V and 0 bases from J, the gap between germline ends came to 10 bases. The CDR3 runs 15 residues. Germline values: CDR1 SGHVS, CDR2 FQNEAQ. CDR3 residues: CASSLTGNHQETQYF. The CDR3 DNA follows: TGTGCCAGCAGCTTAACAGGGAACCACCAAGAGACCCAGTACTTC.

This rearrangement joins TRBV6-5 to TRBJ2-7, with 12 bases fitting TRBD2. CDR1 is MNHEY, CDR2 SVGAGI, per germline. The J segment lost 6 bases and the V segment lost 6 bases, leaving 6 bases of the junction unmatched. The CDR3 runs 14 residues. DNA for the CDR3: TGTGCCAGCAGCGGACTAGCGGGATTGGGCGAGCAGTACTTC. This codes for CASSGLAGLGEQYF.

V and J are TRBV2 and TRBJ2-3, with 8 bases aligning to TRBD2. Germline CDR1 is SNHLY and CDR2 is FYNNEI. The length of the CDR3 is 14 residues. V lost 6 bases, J lost 11 bases, and 13 bases stayed unmatched. Here the CDR3 reads CASRTISGGRKQYF. The CDR3 DNA reads as TGTGCCAGCAGAACAATTTCGGGGGGGCGGAAGCAGTATTTT.

The V gene is TRBV28, the J gene TRBJ2-7; 16 positions agree with TRBD2. The germline V gene has CDR1 MDHEN and CDR2 SYDVKM. The V segment lost 5 bases and the J segment 3 bases; nucleotides outside the gene matches: 1. The CDR3 spans 15 residues. In nucleotides, the CDR3 is TGTGCCAGCAGTGGGACTAGCGGGGGGGGCTACGAGCAGTACTTC. Amino acid sequence: CASSGTSGGGYEQYF. Complete variable domain (other parts from reference TRBV28 and TRBJ2-7): DVKVTQSSRYLVKRTGEKVFLECVQDMDHENMFWYRQDPGLGLRLIYFSYDVKMKEKGDIPEGYSVSREKKERFSLILESASTNQTSMYLCASSGTSGGGYEQYFGPGTRLTVT.

This clone was seen more than once but under ten times. V and J are TRBV10-3 and TRBJ2-2; the D gene is possibly TRBD2 (5 bases). Trimming cost V 0 bases and J 4 bases, with 9 bases left between them. The germline gives CDR1 ENHRY, CDR2 SYGVKD. The CDR3 runs 15 residues. The chain's CDR3 is CAISESKAVTGELFF. The CDR3 DNA reads TGTGCCATCAGTGAGTCTAAAGCGGTCACCGGGGAGCTGTTTTTT.

On this clone: This sample includes further DNA sequences coding for the same CDR3. This chain joins TRBV28 and TRBJ2-3; D is tentatively TRBD1 or TRBD2 (5 bases each). CDR3 size: 15 residues. Trimming took 3 bases from V and 3 from J, leaving 13 bases between them. Germline V gene sequence: CDR1 MDHEN, CDR2 SYDVKM. CDR3 coding DNA: TGTGCCAGCAGTTTGGGGCTAGCATCGACAGATACGCAGTATTTT. Encoded protein: CASSLGLASTDTQYF.

This sequence joins TRBV14 and TRBJ2-7; 10 bases are a match to TRBD1. V was pared by 5 bases and J by 3 bases, with 7 bases of the junction left unmatched. Germline CDR1 is SGHDN and CDR2 is FVKESK. The CDR3 loop spans 15 amino acids. CDR3 DNA: TGTGCCAGCAGCTTAAGGACAGGGGGGTACTACGAGCAGTACTTC. Amino acids: CASSLRTGGYYEQYF.

This clone was seen only a few times. CDR3 protein: CASSPASSYNEQFF. CDR3 nucleotides: TGTGCCAGTAGTCCCGCGAGCTCCTACAATGAGCAGTTCTTC. The chain joins TRBV19 to TRBJ2-1; D not resolved. The CDR3 is 14 residues long. V lost 5 bases and J 0 bases, leaving 8 bases between the germline ends. Germline V gene lookup returns CDR1 LNHDA and CDR2 SQIVND (reference sequence).

V is TRBV16 and J is TRBJ1-5, with TRBD1 identical over 7 bases. After removal of 4 bases from V and 4 bases from J, the junction contained 7 bases not matched to a gene. Germline CDR1 is KGHSY and CDR2 is FQNENV. The length of the CDR3 is 15 residues. The CDR3 nucleotides are TGTGCCAGCAGCCTAGACAGGGTACGGAATCAGCCCCAGCATTTT. It encodes CASSLDRVRNQPQHF.

The chain employs TRBV6-1 and TRBJ1-5; TRBD1 might be the D (6 bases). Trimming took 4 bases from V and 9 from J, leaving 16 bases between them. Germline-derived CDR1 and CDR2 are MNHNS and SASEGT. The CDR3 runs to 14 residues. The DNA of the CDR3 is TGTGCCAGCAGTGGGGGACAAGTGGGGGGGCCCCAGCATTTT. Its protein product is CASSGGQVGGPQHF.